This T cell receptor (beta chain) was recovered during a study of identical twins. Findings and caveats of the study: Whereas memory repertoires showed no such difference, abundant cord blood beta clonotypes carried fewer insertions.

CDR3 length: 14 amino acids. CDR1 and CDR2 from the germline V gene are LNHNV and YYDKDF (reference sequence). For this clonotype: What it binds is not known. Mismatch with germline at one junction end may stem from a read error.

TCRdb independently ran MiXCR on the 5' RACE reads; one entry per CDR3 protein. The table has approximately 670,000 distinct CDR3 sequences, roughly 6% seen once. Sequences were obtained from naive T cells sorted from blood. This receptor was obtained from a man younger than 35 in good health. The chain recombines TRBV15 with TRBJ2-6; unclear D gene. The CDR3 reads CATRRDSGANVLTF. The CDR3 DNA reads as TGTGCCACCAGGAGAGACTCTGGGGCCAACGTCCTGACTTTC.